The present T cell receptor (beta chain) was sequenced within a study of T cell responses to AZD1222 COVID-19 vaccine. Study-wide results and limits: Reportedly, nearly half the spike-specific TCRs target unmutated variant regions. Among vaccine-associated CD4 TCRs, coverage spanned spike, with dominance at 160-218 and 743-854.

The table came from immunoSEQ multiplex PCR; TCRdb's copy has only in-frame clones and leaves some out. This sample has roughly 70,000 clones, with 70% to 90% found just once. Germline CDR1 and CDR2: SEHNR and FQNEAQ (reference sequence). The CDR3 is 18 amino acids. The V segment lost 6 bases and the J segment 4 bases; nucleotides outside the gene matches: 20. Concerning this clone itself: Its target is unknown.

Sequences were derived from peripheral blood, sampled on day 0 of AZD1222 vaccination. This rearrangement joins TRBV7-9 to TRBJ2-7; 8 nucleotides agree with TRBD2. The source of this sequence is an adult in good health. The CDR3 is CASRSPGASSSGGYEQYF. In DNA, the CDR3 is TGTGCCAGCAGATCCCCCGGGGCGTCCTCCAGCGGGGGTTACGAGCAGTACTTC.